The 3 T cell receptor beta chains in this list originate from one sample, sequenced in a study of blood T cell repertoires in COVID-19. Measured with immunoSEQ multiplex PCR; TCRdb has only the in-frame clones, and not every one. The data show 60,000 to 70,000 clones, 88% seen once. The material sequenced was peripheral blood. These receptor sequences come from a woman in her sixties with COVID-19, enrolled during active disease.

This chain joins TRBV2 and TRBJ2-5; 10 nucleotides match TRBD2. The DNA end is a closer match to TRBJ2-7, so the J assignment may be wrong. This CDR3 contains 14 residues. The germline V gene has CDR1 SNHLY and CDR2 FYNNEI. The CDR3 coding sequence is TGTGCCAGCAGGAGACTAGCGGGCCCCTACGAGCAGTACTTC. This codes for CASRRLAGPYEQYF.

This chain links TRBV4-3 with TRBJ1-1, with 10 bases lining up with TRBD1. The junction had 3 bases not matched to a gene; V was cut back by 0 bases and J by 5 bases. The length of the CDR3 is 15 residues. Per the germline V gene, CDR1 is LGHNA and CDR2 is YSLEER. CDR3 amino acids: CASSQEDRGFTEAFF. The CDR3, as DNA: TGCGCCAGCAGCCAAGAGGACAGGGGGTTTACTGAAGCTTTCTTT.

The chain joins TRBV28 to TRBJ1-1; 9 bases agree with TRBD1. CDR3 length: 15 amino acids. J lost 4 bases, V lost 3 bases, and 6 bases had no gene match. CDR1 and CDR2 (germline): MDHEN, SYDVKM. The CDR3 DNA reads TGTGCCAGCAGTTTGGGAGGACAGGGGAGCACTGAAGCTTTCTTT. Its translation: CASSLGGQGSTEAFF.